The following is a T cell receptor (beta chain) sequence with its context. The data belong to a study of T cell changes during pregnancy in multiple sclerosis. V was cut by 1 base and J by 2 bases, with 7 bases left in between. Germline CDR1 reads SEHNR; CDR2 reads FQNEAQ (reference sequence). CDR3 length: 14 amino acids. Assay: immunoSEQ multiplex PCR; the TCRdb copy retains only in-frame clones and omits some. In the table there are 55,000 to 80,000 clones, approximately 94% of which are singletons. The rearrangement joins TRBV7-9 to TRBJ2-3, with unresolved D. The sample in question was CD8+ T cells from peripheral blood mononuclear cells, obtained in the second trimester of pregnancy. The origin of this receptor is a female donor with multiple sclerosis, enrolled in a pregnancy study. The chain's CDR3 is CASSLGQNTDTQYF. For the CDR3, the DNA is TGTGCCAGCAGCTTAGGGCAGAACACAGATACGCAGTATTTT.